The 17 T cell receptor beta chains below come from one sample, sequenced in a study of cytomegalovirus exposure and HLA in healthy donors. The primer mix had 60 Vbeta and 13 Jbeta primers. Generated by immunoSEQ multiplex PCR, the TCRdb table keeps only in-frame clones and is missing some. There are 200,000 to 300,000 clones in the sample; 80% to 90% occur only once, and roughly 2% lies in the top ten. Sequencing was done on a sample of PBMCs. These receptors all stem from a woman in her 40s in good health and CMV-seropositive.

CDR3 in DNA: TGCAGTGCTCGGACAGTCTATGGCTACACCTTC. Translation gives CSARTVYGYTF. The chain joins TRBV20-1 to TRBJ1-2, with D perhaps TRBD1 (6 bases). This CDR3 is 11 amino acids long. The V and J ends lost 5 bases and 4 bases respectively, with 8 bases between them. Germline loops: CDR1 DFQATT, CDR2 SNEGSKA (reference sequence).

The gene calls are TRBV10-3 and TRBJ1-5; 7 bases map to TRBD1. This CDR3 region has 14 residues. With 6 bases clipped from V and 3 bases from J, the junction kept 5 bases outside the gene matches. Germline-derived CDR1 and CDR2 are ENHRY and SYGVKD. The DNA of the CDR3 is TGTGCCATCAGCGACAGGGATAACAATCAGCCCCAGCATTTT. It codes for CAISDRDNNQPQHF.

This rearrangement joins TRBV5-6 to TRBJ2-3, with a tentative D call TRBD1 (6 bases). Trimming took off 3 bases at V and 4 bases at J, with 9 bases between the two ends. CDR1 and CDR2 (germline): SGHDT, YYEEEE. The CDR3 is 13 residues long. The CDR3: CASSWYRADTQYF. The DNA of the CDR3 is TGTGCCAGCAGCTGGTACAGGGCAGATACGCAGTATTTT.

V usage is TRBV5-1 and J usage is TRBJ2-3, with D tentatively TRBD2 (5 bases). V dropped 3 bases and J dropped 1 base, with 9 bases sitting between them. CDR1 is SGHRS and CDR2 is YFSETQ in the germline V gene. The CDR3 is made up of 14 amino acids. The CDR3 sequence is CASSSGWGTDTQYF. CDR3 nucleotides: TGCGCCAGCAGCTCGGGGTGGGGCACAGATACGCAGTATTTT. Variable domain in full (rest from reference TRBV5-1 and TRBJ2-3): KAGVTQTPRYLIKTRGQQVTLSCSPISGHRSVSWYQQTPGQGLQFLFEYFSETQRNKGNFPGRFSGRQFSNSRSEMNVSTLELGDSALYLCASSSGWGTDTQYFGPGTRLTVL.

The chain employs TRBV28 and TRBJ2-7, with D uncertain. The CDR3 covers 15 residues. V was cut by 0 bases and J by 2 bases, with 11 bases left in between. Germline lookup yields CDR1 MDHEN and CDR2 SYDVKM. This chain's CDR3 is CASSLWASTTYEQYF. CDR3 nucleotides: TGTGCCAGCAGTTTATGGGCCTCCACTACCTACGAGCAGTACTTC.

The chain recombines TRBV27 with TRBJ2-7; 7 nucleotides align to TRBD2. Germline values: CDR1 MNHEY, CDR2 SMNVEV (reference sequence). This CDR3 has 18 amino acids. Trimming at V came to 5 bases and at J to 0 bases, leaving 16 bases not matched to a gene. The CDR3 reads CASSAYPLLGRASYEQYF. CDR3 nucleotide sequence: TGTGCCAGCAGTGCCTACCCCCTCTTGGGGAGGGCCTCCTACGAGCAGTACTTC.

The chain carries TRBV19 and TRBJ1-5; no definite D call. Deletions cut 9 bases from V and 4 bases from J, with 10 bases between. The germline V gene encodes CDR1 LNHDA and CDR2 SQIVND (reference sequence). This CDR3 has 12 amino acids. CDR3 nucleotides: TGTGCCAGCGGACGGGAGAATCAGCCCCAGCATTTT. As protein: CASGRENQPQHF. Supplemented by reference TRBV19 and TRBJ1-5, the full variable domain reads DGGITQSPKYLFRKEGQNVTLSCEQNLNHDAMYWYRQDPGQGLRLIYYSQIVNDFQKGDIAEGYSVSREKKESFPLTVTSAQKNPTAFYLCASGRENQPQHFGDGTRLSIL.

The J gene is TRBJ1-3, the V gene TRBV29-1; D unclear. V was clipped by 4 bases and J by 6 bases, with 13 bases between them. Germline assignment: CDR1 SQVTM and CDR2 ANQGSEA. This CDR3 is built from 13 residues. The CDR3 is CSVVGEVLNTIYF. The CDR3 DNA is TGCAGCGTTGTAGGAGAAGTCCTAAACACCATATATTTT.

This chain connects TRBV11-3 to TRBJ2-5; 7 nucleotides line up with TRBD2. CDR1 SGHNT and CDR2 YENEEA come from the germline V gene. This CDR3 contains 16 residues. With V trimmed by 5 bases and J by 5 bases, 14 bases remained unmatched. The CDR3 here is CASSLNGGRSGETQYF. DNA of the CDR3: TGTGCCAGCAGCCTAAACGGCGGGAGATCCGGCGAGACCCAGTACTTC.

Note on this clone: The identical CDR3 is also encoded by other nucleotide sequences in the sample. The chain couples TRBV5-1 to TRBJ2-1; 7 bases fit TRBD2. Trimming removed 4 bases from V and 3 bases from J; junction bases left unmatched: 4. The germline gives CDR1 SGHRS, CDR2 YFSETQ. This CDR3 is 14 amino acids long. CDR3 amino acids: CASSREASYNEQFF. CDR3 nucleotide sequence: TGCGCCAGCAGCCGGGAGGCAAGCTACAATGAGCAGTTCTTC.

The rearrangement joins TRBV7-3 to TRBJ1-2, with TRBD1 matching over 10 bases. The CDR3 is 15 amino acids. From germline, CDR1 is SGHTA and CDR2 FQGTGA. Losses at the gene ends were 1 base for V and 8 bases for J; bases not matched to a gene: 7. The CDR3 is CASSLMGGTGEGYTF. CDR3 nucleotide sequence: TGTGCCAGCAGCTTAATGGGTGGGACAGGGGAAGGCTACACCTTC.

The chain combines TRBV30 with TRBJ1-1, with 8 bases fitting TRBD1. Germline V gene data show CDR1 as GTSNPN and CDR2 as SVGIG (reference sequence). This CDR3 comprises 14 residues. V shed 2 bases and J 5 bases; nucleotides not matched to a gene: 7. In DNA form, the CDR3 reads TGTGCCTGGAGTTTGGCAGGGGGCGCGACTGAAGCTTTCTTT. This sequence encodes CAWSLAGGATEAFF.

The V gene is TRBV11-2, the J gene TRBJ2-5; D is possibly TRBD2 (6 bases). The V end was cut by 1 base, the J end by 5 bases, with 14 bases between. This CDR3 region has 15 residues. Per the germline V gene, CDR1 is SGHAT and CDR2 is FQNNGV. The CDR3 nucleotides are TGTGCCAGCAGCTTAGTTTTTGCGGGGAGCGAGACCCAGTACTTC. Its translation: CASSLVFAGSETQYF.

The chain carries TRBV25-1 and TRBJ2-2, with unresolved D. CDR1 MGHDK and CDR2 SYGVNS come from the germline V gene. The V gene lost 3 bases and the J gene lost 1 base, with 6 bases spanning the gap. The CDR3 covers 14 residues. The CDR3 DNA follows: TGTGCCAGCAGTGACAGGCAGAACACCGGGGAGCTGTTTTTT. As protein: CASSDRQNTGELFF.

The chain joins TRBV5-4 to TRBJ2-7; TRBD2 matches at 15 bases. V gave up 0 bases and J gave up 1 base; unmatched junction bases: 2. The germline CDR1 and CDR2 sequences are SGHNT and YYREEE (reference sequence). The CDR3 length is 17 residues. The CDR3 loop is CASSLGTSGRASYEQYF. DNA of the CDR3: TGTGCCAGCAGCTTGGGGACTAGCGGGAGGGCTTCCTACGAGCAGTACTTC.

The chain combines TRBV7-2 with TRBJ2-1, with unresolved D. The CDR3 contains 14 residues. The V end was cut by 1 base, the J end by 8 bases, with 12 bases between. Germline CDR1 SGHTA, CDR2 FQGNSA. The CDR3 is CASSLDGPSYEQFF. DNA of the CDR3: TGTGCCAGCAGCTTAGATGGCCCTAGTTATGAGCAGTTCTTC.

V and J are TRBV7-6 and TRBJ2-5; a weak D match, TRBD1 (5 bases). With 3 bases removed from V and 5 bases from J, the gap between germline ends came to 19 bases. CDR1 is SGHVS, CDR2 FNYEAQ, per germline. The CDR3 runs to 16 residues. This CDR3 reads CASSLVGSARQETQYF. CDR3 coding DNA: TGTGCCAGCAGCTTGGTCGGTTCGGCTAGACAGGAGACCCAGTACTTC.